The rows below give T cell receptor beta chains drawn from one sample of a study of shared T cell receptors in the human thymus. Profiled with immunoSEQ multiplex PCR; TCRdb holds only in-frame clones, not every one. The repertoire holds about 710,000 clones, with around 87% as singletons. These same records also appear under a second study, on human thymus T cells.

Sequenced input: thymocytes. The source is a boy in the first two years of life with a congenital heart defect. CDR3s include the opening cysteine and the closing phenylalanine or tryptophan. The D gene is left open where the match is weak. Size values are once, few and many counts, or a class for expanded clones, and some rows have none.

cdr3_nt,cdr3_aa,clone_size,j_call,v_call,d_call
TGTGCCAGCAGCTCCCCGGGTTACGAGCAGTACTTC,CASSSPGYEQYF,-,TRBJ2-7,TRBV9,-
TGCGCCAGCAGCCAAGACCGGCGGCAGCAAGGCGACGAGCAGTACTTC,CASSQDRRQQGDEQYF,-,TRBJ2-7,TRBV4-3,-
TGTGCCAGCAGTTCGACTAAGCGAATTTACAATGAGCAGTTCTTC,CASSSTKRIYNEQFF,-,TRBJ2-1,TRBV27,-
TGTGCCAGCAGCGCGTCGGGACTTCCCACAGATACGCAGTATTTT,CASSASGLPTDTQYF,-,TRBJ2-3,TRBV5-4,-
TGTGCCAGCAGTTCACGGGGGACAGGGTTCTCACGCCCGAATCAGCCCCAGCATTTT,CASSSRGTGFSRPNQPQHF,-,TRBJ1-5,TRBV28,TRBD1
TGTGCCAGCAGTGAAATTTGGACAGTAGTAAAACAGGGGGCGATTACCCGGATGGGAAAACTGTTTTTT,CASSEIWTVVKQGAITRMGKLFF,-,TRBJ1-4,TRBV2,TRBD1
TGTGCCAGCAGTATGGGACAGGGGTACGAGCAGTACTTC,CASSMGQGYEQYF,-,TRBJ2-7,TRBV6-5,TRBD1
TGTGCCAGCAGCCACCTCGGGACAGGGGTTGAAAAACTGTTTTTT,CASSHLGTGVEKLFF,-,TRBJ1-4,TRBV14,TRBD1
TGTGCCAGCAGCTCGTCCCGGGACAGGGACCACTATGGCTACACCTTC,CASSSSRDRDHYGYTF,-,TRBJ1-2,TRBV7-2,TRBD1
TGTGCCAGCAGGGCGGCAACCTACGAGCAGTACTTC,CASRAATYEQYF,-,TRBJ2-7,TRBV28,-
TGTGCCAGCAGCGACAGGGGGGGTAGCTATGGCTACACCTTC,CASSDRGGSYGYTF,once,TRBJ1-2,TRBV11-2,TRBD1
TGCAGCGTCGATACCGGGACTAGCTCCAATGAGCAGTTCTTC,CSVDTGTSSNEQFF,-,TRBJ2-1,TRBV29-1,TRBD2
TGCGCCAGCAGCCAAGAAAATGGACAGGGCGGCAATGAGCAGTTCTTC,CASSQENGQGGNEQFF,-,TRBJ2-1,TRBV4-3,TRBD1
TGTGCCAGCAGTTTGCGAGGCACTGGCTACACCTTC,CASSLRGTGYTF,-,TRBJ1-2,TRBV28,-
TGTGCCAGCTCGGGGGTAGCGGGAGGGAAAAACAATGAGCAGTTCTTC,CASSGVAGGKNNEQFF,-,TRBJ2-1,TRBV9,TRBD2
TGTGCCAGCAGTTTACGGGTTACGTGGTCCGGGATGGCCTACGAGCAGTACTTC,CASSLRVTWSGMAYEQYF,once,TRBJ2-7,TRBV28,-
TGTGCCAGCAGCCACTCATCCTTAACAGGGGGAAACTATGGCTACACCTTC,CASSHSSLTGGNYGYTF,-,TRBJ1-2,TRBV5-4,TRBD1
TGTGCCAGCTCACCACTTCCCAGAAGGAGTGAGCAGTTCTTC,CASSPLPRRSEQFF,-,TRBJ2-1,TRBV18,-
TGTGCCAGTAGTATAGATAAGGGACAGGAACCCAATCAGCCCCAGCATTTT,CASSIDKGQEPNQPQHF,-,TRBJ1-5,TRBV19,TRBD1
TGCGCCAGCAGCCAAGTCAGGGCACCTTCCTCTAACTATGGCTACACCTTC,CASSQVRAPSSNYGYTF,-,TRBJ1-2,TRBV4-1,-
TGTGCCAGCAGCGTAGGTCTAGCAGGGGACTCCTACGAGCAGTACTTC,CASSVGLAGDSYEQYF,-,TRBJ2-7,TRBV9,-
TGCAGCGTCGATGGGTTAGGGGGCACTGAAGCTTTCTTT,CSVDGLGGTEAFF,once,TRBJ1-1,TRBV29-1,-
TGTGCCAGCAGCTTAGCGCGCAGCGGGAGGTACAATGAGCAGTTCTTC,CASSLARSGRYNEQFF,-,TRBJ2-1,TRBV7-9,TRBD2
TGCGCCAGCAGCCACTCGGGTCGTTCTGAAGCTTTCTTT,CASSHSGRSEAFF,-,TRBJ1-1,TRBV5-1,-
TGCGCCAGCAGCGGAAAACAGGGGACGGAACAGTACTTC,CASSGKQGTEQYF,-,TRBJ2-7,TRBV5-1,TRBD1
TGTGCCAGCAGCGCCCACAACAATGAGCAGTTCTTC,CASSAHNNEQFF,-,TRBJ2-1,TRBV9,-
TGTGCCAGCAGCTTACTCGTCGGGATGACTAATGAAAAACTGTTTTTT,CASSLLVGMTNEKLFF,-,TRBJ1-4,TRBV7-8,-